Following are 26 T cell receptor beta chains from one sample sequenced in a study of control samples from healthy donors and cancer patients. TCRdb's table, derived via immunoSEQ multiplex PCR, lists solely in-frame clones and lacks some. The table records tens of thousands of clones, more than 75% of them present only once. Specimen: PBMCs. These receptors were collected from a woman aged 45-65 years with head and neck cancer.

The chain carries TRBV5-4 and TRBJ1-3, with D unclear. CDR1 SGHNT and CDR2 YYREEE come from the germline V gene (reference sequence). This CDR3 has 14 amino acids. V shed 0 bases and J shed 4 bases, with 8 bases lying between them. CDR3 DNA: TGTGCCAGCAGCTTGGGATCGGTCGGAAACACCATATATTTT. Residues: CASSLGSVGNTIYF.

V and J are TRBV19 and TRBJ1-4; no definite D call. Trimming shortened V by 3 bases and J by 4 bases, and 9 bases separated the two germline ends. The CDR3 runs 14 residues. Germline values: CDR1 LNHDA, CDR2 SQIVND (reference sequence). The CDR3 DNA is TGTGCCAGTAGTATCAGTCCGGATAATGAAAAACTGTTTTTT. Translation: CASSISPDNEKLFF. Supplemented by reference TRBV19 and TRBJ1-4, the full variable domain reads DGGITQSPKYLFRKEGQNVTLSCEQNLNHDAMYWYRQDPGQGLRLIYYSQIVNDFQKGDIAEGYSVSREKKESFPLTVTSAQKNPTAFYLCASSISPDNEKLFFGSGTQLSVL.

The chain combines TRBV25-1 with TRBJ2-6; D could derive from TRBD1 or TRBD2 (6 bases each). V lost 4 bases and J 4 bases, leaving 20 bases between the germline ends. CDR3 length equals 18 residues. Germline CDR1 reads MGHDK; CDR2 reads SYGVNS. CDR3 sequence reads: CASSAMGKLGGGANVLTF. The CDR3, as DNA: TGTGCCAGCAGTGCCATGGGGAAGTTGGGGGGCGGGGCCAACGTCCTGACTTTC.

The chain links TRBV3-1 (or the pseudogene TRBV3-2) to TRBJ2-2; weak D call: TRBD2 (6 bases). The CDR3 consists of 16 residues. Between the trimmed V and J ends, which lost 5 bases and 5 bases, there was a span of 18 bases. From germline, CDR1 is LGHDT and CDR2 YNNKEL (reference sequence). The CDR3 DNA follows: TGTGCCAGCAGCTGTCGTAATAGCGGACTAACCGGGGAGCTGTTTTTT. Amino acid sequence: CASSCRNSGLTGELFF.

The chain couples TRBV7-2 to TRBJ1-2; D unresolved. Germline values: CDR1 SGHTA, CDR2 FQGNSA. The germline V and J ends were trimmed by 1 base and 7 bases, with 7 bases remaining between them. The CDR3 loop spans 12 amino acids. The CDR3 reads CASSLGGLGYTF. The CDR3 DNA sequence: TGTGCCAGCAGCTTAGGAGGTCTTGGCTACACCTTC.

This clone was detected once. The DNA for the CDR3 is TGTGCCACCAGCACTCTAGAACAAGAGACCCAGTACTTC. Translation: CATSTLEQETQYF. The rearrangement links TRBV15 to TRBJ2-5; the D is unclear. Per germline, CDR1 LNHNV and CDR2 YYDKDF (reference sequence). The V and J ends lost 4 bases and 2 bases respectively, with 8 bases between them. The CDR3 has 13 residues.

The gene calls are TRBV6-2 or TRBV6-3 and TRBJ1-5, with D perhaps matching TRBD1 (5 bases). V lost 2 bases and J lost 1, with 6 bases in between. CDR3 length equals 14 residues. The germline V gene encodes CDR1 MNHEY and CDR2 SVGEGT. The CDR3 here is CASSYDSSNQPQHF. The CDR3 nucleotides are TGTGCCAGCAGTTACGACAGCAGCAATCAGCCCCAGCATTTT.

The rearrangement links TRBV7-7 to TRBJ1-1; 8 nucleotides agree with TRBD1. The germline V gene has CDR1 SSHAT and CDR2 FNYEAQ (reference sequence). This CDR3 contains 16 residues. The V segment lost 5 bases and the J segment 1 base; nucleotides outside the gene matches: 9. CDR3 region: CASSPPDRGGNTEAFF. The CDR3, as DNA: TGTGCCAGCAGCCCCCCAGACAGGGGCGGGAACACTGAAGCTTTCTTT.

The rearrangement uses TRBV5-4 and TRBJ2-1, with D tentatively TRBD2 (6 bases). In germline, CDR1 is SGHNT, CDR2 YYREEE (reference sequence). Trimming shortened V by 4 bases and J by 2 bases, and 10 bases separated the two germline ends. This CDR3 comprises 14 residues. The CDR3 bases are TGTGCCAGCAGCGCGGGACCGGCCTACAATGAGCAGTTCTTC. It encodes CASSAGPAYNEQFF.

The J gene is TRBJ1-3, the V gene TRBV3-1 (or the pseudogene TRBV3-2), with D possibly TRBD1 on 5 matching bases. The germline V and J ends were trimmed by 3 bases and 0 bases, with 21 bases remaining between them. The CDR3 spans 19 residues. Germline V gene sequence: CDR1 LGHDT, CDR2 YNNKEL (reference sequence). The CDR3 reads CASSHINPPGRSSGNTIYF. As DNA, the CDR3 is TGTGCCAGCAGCCATATCAACCCACCGGGACGGAGCTCTGGAAACACCATATATTTT.

Concerning this clone: At the DNA level, this CDR3 is encoded by other sequences in the same sample as well. The CDR3 bases are TGTGCCAGCAGCGTAGCGGGAGGAGAGACCCAGTACTTC. Its translation: CASSVAGGETQYF. The chain recombines TRBV9 with TRBJ2-5; 7 nucleotides align to TRBD2. Trimming cost V 0 bases and J 4 bases; bases outside gene matches: 0. CDR3 size: 13 residues. Germline V gives CDR1 SGDLS, CDR2 YYNGEE.

The J gene is TRBJ1-1, the V gene TRBV27; 11 nucleotides agree with TRBD1. V shed 5 bases, J shed 5 bases, and the junction held 10 bases outside the gene matches. CDR1 is MNHEY and CDR2 is SMNVEV in the germline V gene (reference sequence). The CDR3 consists of 16 residues. As DNA, the CDR3 is TGTGCCAGCAGTCCGCGGACAGGGGGCGCGGGAACTGAAGCTTTCTTT. This encodes CASSPRTGGAGTEAFF.

V and J are TRBV28 and TRBJ1-1; D is ambiguous. V was clipped by 2 bases and J by 4 bases, with 11 bases between them. Germline V gene sequence: CDR1 MDHEN, CDR2 SYDVKM. The CDR3 consists of 14 residues. The chain's CDR3 is CASSLVGVATEAFF. The CDR3 bases are TGTGCCAGCAGTTTAGTGGGTGTGGCCACTGAAGCTTTCTTT.

The J gene is TRBJ2-6, the V gene TRBV18, with unresolved D. Germline V lookup: CDR1 KGHSH, CDR2 LQKENI. The CDR3 contains 18 residues. V was trimmed by 2 bases and J by 1 base, leaving 15 bases between them. The DNA for the CDR3 is TGTGCCAGCTCACCAATGGGGTTAGACACTTCTGGGGCCAACGTCCTGACTTTC. This encodes CASSPMGLDTSGANVLTF. Variable domain in full (rest from reference TRBV18 and TRBJ2-6): NAGVMQNPRHLVRRRGQEARLRCSPMKGHSHVYWYRQLPEEGLKFMVYLQKENIIDESGMPKERFSAEFPKEGPSILRIQQVVRGDSAAYFCASSPMGLDTSGANVLTFGAGSRLTVL.

Only one count was recorded for this clone. The chain links TRBV9 to TRBJ2-3, with unresolved D. CDR1 is SGDLS, CDR2 YYNGEE, per germline. The germline V and J ends were trimmed by 0 bases and 4 bases, with 9 bases remaining between them. This CDR3 contains 14 residues. Here the CDR3 DNA reads TGTGCCAGCAGCGTAGGTGGGGTCCCAGATACGCAGTATTTT. It encodes CASSVGGVPDTQYF.

This chain connects TRBV28 to TRBJ1-1; tentatively, D is TRBD1 (6 bases). Germline CDR1 MDHEN, CDR2 SYDVKM. The V end was cut by 5 bases, the J end by 4 bases, with 14 bases between. The CDR3 consists of 14 residues. Here the CDR3 reads CASSAYRDRTEAFF. The CDR3 nucleotides read TGTGCCAGCAGTGCCTACAGGGATCGCACTGAAGCTTTCTTT.

This clone has a single count. The V gene is TRBV19, the J gene TRBJ1-3; D might be TRBD1 (5 bases). Germline V CDR1 and CDR2: LNHDA, SQIVND (reference sequence). The CDR3 runs 18 residues. Trimming shortened V by 3 bases and J by 3 bases, and 21 bases separated the two germline ends. This CDR3 reads CASSIRPTPQGSGNTIYF. The CDR3 coding sequence is TGTGCCAGTAGTATTCGTCCGACCCCCCAGGGTAGTGGAAACACCATATATTTT.

The gene calls are TRBV11-1 and TRBJ1-1; weak D call: TRBD1 (5 bases). V was cut by 5 bases and J by 1 base, with 11 bases left in between. The CDR3 has 14 amino acids. Germline CDR1 reads SGHAT; CDR2 reads FQDESV (reference sequence). The CDR3 sequence is CASSIRGTNTEAFF. The CDR3 DNA reads TGTGCCAGCAGCATTAGGGGAACGAACACTGAAGCTTTCTTT.

The rearrangement links TRBV2 to TRBJ2-1; 9 nucleotides line up with TRBD1. Germline V gene data show CDR1 as SNHLY and CDR2 as FYNNEI. This CDR3 region has 16 residues. With 6 bases clipped from V and 6 bases from J, the junction kept 12 bases outside the gene matches. This CDR3 reads CASSATTGTGFNEQFF. The CDR3 bases are TGTGCCAGCAGCGCCACGACCGGGACAGGGTTCAATGAGCAGTTCTTC. Variable domain in full (rest from reference TRBV2 and TRBJ2-1): EPEVTQTPSHQVTQMGQEVILRCVPISNHLYFYWYRQILGQKVEFLVSFYNNEISEKSEIFDDQFSVERPDGSNFTLKIRSTKLEDSAMYFCASSATTGTGFNEQFFGPGTRLTVL.

The chain recombines TRBV5-4 with TRBJ1-2; D is unclear. CDR1 is SGHNT, CDR2 YYREEE, per germline (reference sequence). V was clipped by 3 bases and J by 4 bases, with 7 bases between them. The CDR3 loop spans 12 amino acids. CDR3 DNA: TGTGCCAGCAGCTCGGAGAGCTATGGCTACACCTTC. It codes for CASSSESYGYTF.

The gene calls are TRBV6-5 and TRBJ2-7, with TRBD1 matching 7 bases. J gave up 6 bases and V 6 bases, and 5 bases lay outside the gene matches. This CDR3 comprises 12 residues. Germline V gives CDR1 MNHEY, CDR2 SVGAGI. CDR3 residues: CASSRDSREQYF. The CDR3 DNA reads as TGTGCCAGCAGCAGGGACAGCCGCGAGCAGTACTTC.

The chain carries TRBV11-2 and TRBJ1-4, with 9 bases identical to TRBD1. The V gene end was trimmed by 5 bases and the J gene end by 7 bases; junction bases not matched to a gene: 14. The CDR3 spans 17 residues. Germline-derived CDR1 and CDR2 are SGHAT and FQNNGV. The CDR3 DNA reads as TGTGCCAGCAGCCGCAGGCTCCGGACAGGGGAGGGTGAAAAACTGTTTTTT. The encoded protein is CASSRRLRTGEGEKLFF.

This clone was counted a single time. The chain has TRBV28 and TRBJ2-2; a possible D gene is TRBD1 (5 bases). The germline V gene has CDR1 MDHEN and CDR2 SYDVKM. With 6 bases removed from V and 1 base from J, the gap between germline ends came to 9 bases. The CDR3 totals 14 residues. The CDR3 loop is CASRSQGNTGELFF. In DNA form, the CDR3 reads TGTGCCAGCAGATCTCAGGGGAACACCGGGGAGCTGTTTTTT. The whole variable domain, filled in from reference TRBV28 and TRBJ2-2, reads DVKVTQSSRYLVKRTGEKVFLECVQDMDHENMFWYRQDPGLGLRLIYFSYDVKMKEKGDIPEGYSVSREKKERFSLILESASTNQTSMYLCASRSQGNTGELFFGEGSRLTVL.

V is TRBV5-1 and J is TRBJ2-6; 10 nucleotides align to TRBD2. The germline gives CDR1 SGHRS, CDR2 YFSETQ. CDR3 length: 19 amino acids. J gave up 0 bases and V 0 bases, and 6 bases lay outside the gene matches. The DNA for the CDR3 is TGCGCCAGCAGCTTGGGGCGTACTAGCGGGATCTCTGGGGCCAACGTCCTGACTTTC. This sequence encodes CASSLGRTSGISGANVLTF.

V is TRBV4-3 and J is TRBJ2-3, with TRBD2 matching 9 bases. Germline lookup yields CDR1 LGHNA and CDR2 YSLEER. CDR3 size: 16 residues. Unmatched junction bases numbered 4, after V lost 0 bases and J lost 3 bases. This CDR3 is CASSQDGAGGTDTQYF. Written as DNA, the CDR3 is TGCGCCAGCAGCCAAGATGGGGCGGGGGGGACAGATACGCAGTATTTT.

This chain uses TRBV7-6 with TRBJ2-1, with 14 bases fitting TRBD2. There are 18 residues in the CDR3. V gave up 5 bases and J gave up 2 bases; unmatched junction bases: 8. Germline lookup yields CDR1 SGHVS and CDR2 FNYEAQ. The CDR3 reads CASSPISTSGGAYNEQFF. CDR3 in DNA: TGTGCCAGCAGCCCCATCTCGACTAGCGGGGGGGCCTACAATGAGCAGTTCTTC.